A selection of T cell receptor beta chains follows, all from one sample in a study of cytomegalovirus exposure and HLA in healthy donors. Using immunoSEQ multiplex PCR, the repertoire was profiled, and TCRdb retains in-frame clones only, with some absent. The sample consists of under 150,000 clones, 70% to 80% of them appearing once. What was sequenced was PBMCs. All receptors derive from a human donor in good health. Both conserved end residues are trimmed from each CDR3. Only part of the rows carry a size: once, few, many, or a class if the clone is expanded.

V gene	clone size	J gene	CDR3 protein
TRBV7-2	.	TRBJ1-2	ASSLLATLNGYT
TRBV5-4	.	TRBJ1-1	ASREDRGPNTEAF
TRBV15	.	TRBJ1-2	ATSRGVGGYT
TRBV9	.	TRBJ2-7	ASSPQLGRYEQY
TRBV27	.	TRBJ2-3	ASSLNRPLSGVGAGLSTDTQY
TRBV6-5	.	TRBJ1-3	ASSYPGNTIY
TRBV7-6	.	TRBJ1-1	ASSLGTGQANTEAF
TRBV5-1	.	TRBJ2-5	ASRLYQETQY
TRBV29-1	.	TRBJ2-7	SVLVASGQY
TRBV7-6	few	TRBJ2-2	ASRQTSGRTGELF
TRBV29-1	.	TRBJ2-3	SVEDLARHTQY
TRBV2	.	TRBJ2-1	ASRGHSLNNEQF
TRBV6-5	.	TRBJ1-2	ASSPTTGTRGYT
TRBV4-3	.	TRBJ1-1	ASSQEARDTEAF
TRBV5-3	.	TRBJ1-6	ARRGQRRNSPLH
TRBV10-3	.	TRBJ1-2	AISEAGNAYGYT
TRBV4-3	.	TRBJ2-2	ASSQDPGQAELF
TRBV5-1	once	.	ASSSYPVLAGAYEQY
TRBV11-2	few	TRBJ2-5	ASSSGQGGQETQY
TRBV5-3	.	TRBJ2-1	ARSPPDRGDNEQF
TRBV9	few	TRBJ2-7	ASSVEPAVATYEQY
TRBV4-2	.	TRBJ1-3	ASSSDRQGARNTIY
TRBV5-1	.	TRBJ2-1	ASTYRGDRIGLAYNEQF
TRBV7-3	.	TRBJ1-1	ASSFGGLNTEAF
TRBV13	once	TRBJ2-7	ASSGAGGLYEQY
TRBV10-3	.	.	AISESAGRYEQY
TRBV7-9	.	TRBJ2-2	SSRRPGQGSGELF
TRBV5-1	.	TRBJ2-2	ASSQDWTGELF
TRBV29-1	.	TRBJ2-7	SVSVGANYEQY
TRBV7-2	few	TRBJ2-2	ASSPRGSLGGELF
TRBV6-1	.	TRBJ2-7	ASSREGSYEQY
TRBV2	.	TRBJ2-7	ARGQGNEQY
TRBV5-1	.	TRBJ1-6	ASSLDGGPGSPLH
TRBV4-3	.	TRBJ2-1	ASSPSSGGAFVNEQF
TRBV6-1	.	TRBJ2-7	ASSREGGSYEQY
TRBV10-3	.	TRBJ1-6	AIRAVGDNSPLH
TRBV27	.	TRBJ2-3	ASSLRIPGDTQY
TRBV30	few	TRBJ2-1	AWSVPGGGWEQF
TRBV6-6	.	TRBJ1-1	ASRPGGTVPSEAF
TRBV27	.	TRBJ2-3	ASSRSGRGTDTQY
TRBV4-2	once	TRBJ2-4	ASSQDLRRDSAKNIQY
TRBV10-3	.	TRBJ2-1	ATRRGGSRDEQF
TRBV25-1	.	TRBJ1-2	ASSGNRVYGYT
TRBV19	.	TRBJ1-3	ASERISGQGAPGNTIY
TRBV28	.	TRBJ2-3	ASSLWQGTDTQY
TRBV18	.	.	ASSRALSSYEQY
TRBV15	.	TRBJ2-4	ATSRGGGGENIQY
TRBV15	once	TRBJ2-7	ATGQGGLEQY
TRBV7-9	once	TRBJ2-7	ASSRTGYYEQY
TRBV5-4	.	TRBJ2-4	ASSLRVGIQY
TRBV6-5	.	TRBJ2-1	ASSQDTRVDERF
TRBV7-2	.	TRBJ2-7	ASKWDRYTYEQY
TRBV5-1	.	TRBJ1-5	ASSLEGDRNQPQH